The clone carrying this T cell receptor beta chain was counted between two and nine times. What it recognizes is unknown. The record originates from a study of T cell repertoires in cytomegalovirus infection. Study-wide background: It can be stated that public TCR beta signatures indicated CMV infection as well as a matching HLA type.

Each CDR3 protein is one row after TCRdb ran MiXCR on the reads. In the table there are around 450,000 distinct CDR3 sequences, about a third of which are singletons. Study-wide results and limits: HLA-C-restricted CMV-specific TCR beta clonotypes were dominant in the ex vivo response. Totalled public TCR beta family frequency picked out people who carried CMV plus the relevant HLA.

This CDR3 spans 16 amino acids. V gave up 4 bases and J gave up 7 bases; unmatched junction bases: 12. Germline V CDR1 and CDR2: SGHAT, FQNNGV. Material for sequencing was PBMCs. The chain carries TRBV11-2 and TRBJ1-1; TRBD1 matches at 10 bases. The TCR originated in a human donor in good health (CMV status not recorded). Some clones in this sample may be carry-over from other donors' samples. CDR3 region: CASSSGTGTGASEAFF. The CDR3 region has the DNA TGTGCCAGCAGCTCCGGCACCGGGACAGGGGCCAGTGAAGCTTTCTTT.